This passage covers 8 T cell receptor beta chains from one sample sequenced in a study of T cell responses to AZD1222 COVID-19 vaccine. Sequencing was performed with immunoSEQ multiplex PCR; in TCRdb, only in-frame clones are kept and a portion is missing. The sample yields 95,000 to 100,000 clones, about 86% seen once. Sample: peripheral blood, taken on day 0 of AZD1222 vaccination. Source of these receptors: an adult in good health.

In nucleotides, the CDR3 is TGTGCCAGCAGCTATCCACCGGGCCGAAGCAATCAGCCCCAGCATTTT. Protein product: CASSYPPGRSNQPQHF. The chain has TRBV28 and TRBJ1-5; D not resolved. Germline V CDR1 and CDR2: MDHEN, SYDVKM. Trimming removed 6 bases at V and 1 base at J, with 16 bases between. This CDR3 spans 16 amino acids.

The rearrangement uses TRBV4-2 and TRBJ2-1, with D unclear. The CDR3 covers 14 residues. V lost 5 bases, J lost 7 bases, and 15 bases lay in between. Germline V gene lookup returns CDR1 LGHNA and CDR2 YNFKEQ. The CDR3 bases are TGTGCCAGCAGCTCCGGAAGGGTCGGTAATGAGCAGTTCTTC. Amino acids: CASSSGRVGNEQFF.

The J gene is TRBJ1-1, the V gene TRBV18; a weak D match, TRBD1 (5 bases). Germline-derived CDR1 and CDR2 are KGHSH and LQKENI. CDR3 size: 15 residues. V was pared by 6 bases and J by 0 bases, with 14 bases between. CDR3 amino acids: CASSRVTDLNTEAFF. The CDR3 DNA follows: TGTGCCAGCTCGCGAGTGACAGATTTGAACACTGAAGCTTTCTTT.

This clone was counted once. This chain connects TRBV7-8 to TRBJ1-5; the D is unclear. V was trimmed by 3 bases and J by 0 bases, leaving 6 bases between them. Germline lookup yields CDR1 SGHVS and CDR2 FQNEAQ. There are 14 residues in the CDR3. The CDR3 bases are TGTGCCAGCAGCTTGACGGATAGCAATCAGCCCCAGCATTTT. Translated: CASSLTDSNQPQHF. Supplemented by reference TRBV7-8 and TRBJ1-5, the full variable domain reads GAGVSQSPRYKVAKRGQDVALRCDPISGHVSLFWYQQALGQGPEFLTYFQNEAQLDKSGLPSDRFFAERPEGSVSTLKIQRTQQEDSAVYLCASSLTDSNQPQHFGDGTRLSIL.

This chain connects TRBV9 to TRBJ2-1; 8 bases agree with TRBD2. This CDR3 spans 13 amino acids. The trim removed 0 bases at V and 9 bases at J, leaving 2 bases unmatched. The germline gives CDR1 SGDLS, CDR2 YYNGEE. The CDR3 DNA sequence: TGTGCCAGCAGCGTAGGCGGGAGGCCTGAGCAGTTCTTC. The encoded protein is CASSVGGRPEQFF.

The V gene is TRBV2, the J gene TRBJ1-6; the D is unclear. There are 19 residues in the CDR3. Trimming cost V 3 bases and J 0 bases, with 18 bases left between them. The germline gives CDR1 SNHLY, CDR2 FYNNEI. CDR3 amino acids: CASSDSGLLKSSYNSPLHF. CDR3 nucleotides: TGTGCCAGCAGTGATTCTGGGTTATTAAAGAGCTCCTATAATTCACCCCTCCACTTT.

This sequence joins TRBV10-2 and TRBJ1-1; D unresolved. The germline V gene has CDR1 WSHSY and CDR2 SAAADI. The V gene lost 3 bases and the J gene lost 0 bases, with 17 bases spanning the gap. This CDR3 spans 17 amino acids. The DNA of the CDR3 is TGCGCCAGCAGTGATTTTAGGAATGTCGGCATGAACACTGAAGCTTTCTTT. This gives the protein CASSDFRNVGMNTEAFF.

The CDR3 DNA is TGTGCCTGGAAAAGGGGCGGGAGGTTGTCAGATACGCAGTATTTT. This gives the protein CAWKRGGRLSDTQYF. The V gene is TRBV30, the J gene TRBJ2-3; TRBD2 agrees at 8 bases. V lost 4 bases and J lost 4; bases outside the gene matches: 10. The length of the CDR3 is 15 residues. Looked up from germline, CDR1 is GTSNPN and CDR2 is SVGIG (reference sequence).